These T cell receptor beta chains were read from a single sample in a study of blood T cell repertoires in COVID-19. This table comes from immunoSEQ multiplex PCR, and its TCRdb copy is limited to in-frame clones, with some not included. The sample includes roughly 150,000 clones, around 85% of them seen just once. The specimen was peripheral blood. The receptor set was obtained from a human donor in a cohort sampled during active COVID-19. Each CDR3 is given without its conserved first and last residue.

CDR3	V	J
AISVSGTGTYEQY	TRBV10-3	TRBJ2-7
ASRSGTEAF	TRBV18	TRBJ1-1
AWSVPPTGGNGYT	TRBV30	TRBJ1-2
ASSTWTGGTDTQY	TRBV13	TRBJ2-3
ASSSGGTGFETQY	TRBV7-3	TRBJ2-5
ASSAGRVLNTEAF	TRBV5-1	TRBJ1-1
ASSTGLAGVGPSYNEQF	TRBV3-1/TRBV3-2	TRBJ2-1
ASSLDHRTNTEAF	TRBV11-2	TRBJ1-1
ASSSPQGPYNSPLH	TRBV28	TRBJ1-6
ASRQQGGTYEQY	TRBV27	TRBJ2-7
ASSLAGTSGTMKQY	TRBV5-1	TRBJ2-7
ASSPDSNSPLH	TRBV18	TRBJ1-6
ASTGLAGGG	TRBV2	TRBJ2-7
ASSLRTSGFYEQY	TRBV5-4	TRBJ2-7
ASSFQGADTQY	TRBV11-3	TRBJ2-3
SALPSGVREAF	TRBV29-1	TRBJ1-1
ASSSGTASYEQY	TRBV11-2	TRBJ2-7
ASSLNLLSNQPQH	TRBV7-8	TRBJ1-5
ASSLELAGETQY	TRBV7-2	TRBJ2-5
ASSSQGNSYEQY	TRBV28	TRBJ2-7
ASRWADEATNEKLF	TRBV28	TRBJ1-4
ASSVDFYGYT	TRBV9	TRBJ1-2
ASSRDVTGTNEKLF	TRBV7-8	TRBJ1-4
ASSLDRVHEQY	TRBV5-1	TRBJ2-7
ASSWTGDEQY	TRBV5-5	TRBJ2-7
ASSPGIGGQGTYEQY	TRBV4-1	TRBJ2-7
ASSAGGRGDEQF	TRBV9	TRBJ2-1
ASSPRAGADQETQY	TRBV11-3	TRBJ2-5
ASSFALAGNTGELF	TRBV11-2	TRBJ2-2
ASSGHVTGVAIYEQY	TRBV4-1	TRBJ2-7
ASSLRGISYEQY	TRBV5-4	TRBJ2-7
ASSGIGNTIY	TRBV6-5	TRBJ1-3
ASPGGRTGELF	TRBV7-8	TRBJ2-2
ASRLVSRDRATRGYT	TRBV12-2	TRBJ1-2
ASSVGTGVGQPQH	TRBV9	TRBJ1-5
ASSRGPPGGFSYEQY	TRBV3-1/TRBV3-2	TRBJ2-7
AWSVSRGTGELF	TRBV30	TRBJ2-2
ASRIGTSDSYEQY	TRBV28	TRBJ2-7
ASSPSGRGHYEQY	TRBV28	TRBJ2-7
ASSLGLSGDEQF	TRBV18	TRBJ2-1